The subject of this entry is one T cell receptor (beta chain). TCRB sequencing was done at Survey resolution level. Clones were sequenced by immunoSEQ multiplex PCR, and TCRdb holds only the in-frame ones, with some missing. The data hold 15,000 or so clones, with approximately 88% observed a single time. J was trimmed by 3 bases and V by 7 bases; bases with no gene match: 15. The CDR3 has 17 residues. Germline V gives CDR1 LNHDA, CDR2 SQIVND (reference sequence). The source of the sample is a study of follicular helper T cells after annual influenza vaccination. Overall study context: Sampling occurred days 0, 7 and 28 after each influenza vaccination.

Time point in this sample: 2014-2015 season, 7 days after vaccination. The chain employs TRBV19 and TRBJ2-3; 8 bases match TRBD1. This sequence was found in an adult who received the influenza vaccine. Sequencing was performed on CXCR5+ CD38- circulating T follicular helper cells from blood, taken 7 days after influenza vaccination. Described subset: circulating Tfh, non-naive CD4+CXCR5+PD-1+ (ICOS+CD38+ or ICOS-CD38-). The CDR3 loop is CASTRTGSFSRTDTQYF. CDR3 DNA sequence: TGTGCCAGTACAAGGACAGGGTCGTTTAGTAGGACAGATACGCAGTATTTT.